The 27 T cell receptor beta chains below were found in one sample sequenced in a study of shared clonotypes between healthy human individuals. The repertoire was sequenced with immunoSEQ multiplex PCR; TCRdb's copy has only in-frame clones and lacks some. In the table there are about 2.1 million clones, about 94% of which are singletons. Naive CD8 cells comprised CD45RO-negative, CCR7-positively selected cells, excluding terminally differentiated effector memory CD45RA+ cells. The sequencing input was naive CD8+ T cells from PBMCs. These receptors came from a man between 18 and 35 years old in good health. Some clones in this sample may be carry-over from other donors' samples.

This clone was observed once. V and J are TRBV10-2 and TRBJ2-3; D remains ambiguous. The CDR3 contains 10 residues. V was clipped by 8 bases and J by 3 bases, with 3 bases between them. Germline CDR1 WSHSY, CDR2 SAAADI. DNA of the CDR3: TGCGCCAGCGGAACAGATACGCAGTATTTT. Protein sequence: CASGTDTQYF.

A remark on this clone: The same CDR3 also results from other DNA sequences found in this sample. This rearrangement joins TRBV30 to TRBJ1-1; no firm D call. The V gene lost 1 base and the J gene lost 0 bases, with 6 bases spanning the gap. CDR1 is GTSNPN, CDR2 SVGIG, per germline (reference sequence). The CDR3 loop spans 13 amino acids. Here the CDR3 DNA reads TGTGCCTGGAGTGCGGTGATGAACACTGAAGCTTTCTTT. The encoded protein is CAWSAVMNTEAFF.

The chain couples TRBV6-6 to TRBJ1-2, with D maybe TRBD1 (6 bases). The CDR3 runs to 13 residues. The germline V and J ends were trimmed by 5 bases and 8 bases, with 15 bases remaining between them. CDR1 MNHNY and CDR2 SVGAGI come from the germline V gene (reference sequence). The CDR3 sequence: CASSPGVIHGYTF. The CDR3 DNA sequence: TGTGCCAGCAGTCCAGGGGTAATCCACGGCTACACCTTC.

This chain connects TRBV4-1 to TRBJ2-5; TRBD2 aligns across 11 bases. The DNA end is a closer match to TRBJ2-7, so the J assignment may be wrong. CDR3 length equals 15 residues. Germline V CDR1 and CDR2: MGHRA, YSYEKL. In DNA form, the CDR3 reads TGCGCCAGCAGCACTCTAGCGGGAGGTCGTCACGAGCAGTACTTC. This codes for CASSTLAGGRHEQYF.

The CDR3 is CASSETGLARRGDTQYF. As DNA, the CDR3 is TGTGCCAGCAGCGAAACCGGACTAGCGCGCCGTGGAGATACGCAGTATTTT. The rearrangement links TRBV7-8 to TRBJ2-3, with 9 positions matching TRBD2. J was trimmed by 5 bases and V by 5 bases; bases with no gene match: 14. CDR3 size: 17 residues. CDR1 and CDR2 from the germline V gene are SGHVS and FQNEAQ.

The rearrangement uses TRBV7-9 and TRBJ1-5; D unclear. The V end was cut by 1 base, the J end by 6 bases, with 13 bases between. The CDR3 runs to 15 residues. Per the germline V gene, CDR1 is SEHNR and CDR2 is FQNEAQ (reference sequence). The CDR3: CASSLVSDVGQPQHF. The DNA of the CDR3 is TGTGCCAGCAGCTTAGTATCCGACGTAGGTCAGCCCCAGCATTTT.

The chain is built from TRBV15 and TRBJ2-3; D is uncertain. Trimming removed 3 bases at V and 4 bases at J, with 5 bases between. The germline CDR1 and CDR2 sequences are LNHNV and YYDKDF (reference sequence). The CDR3 is made up of 12 amino acids. In nucleotides, the CDR3 is TGTGCCACCAGCAGTTACCCAGATACGCAGTATTTT. As protein: CATSSYPDTQYF.

About this clone itself: Within the sample, other DNA sequences also encode this same CDR3. The chain combines TRBV4-1 with TRBJ2-7; 9 bases are shared with TRBD2. The V gene end was trimmed by 3 bases and the J gene end by 0 bases; junction bases not matched to a gene: 3. CDR3 length: 15 amino acids. In germline, CDR1 is MGHRA, CDR2 YSYEKL. The CDR3 region has the DNA TGCGCCAGCAGCCACTTAGCGGGAGTCTCCTACGAGCAGTACTTC. This translates into CASSHLAGVSYEQYF.

This chain joins TRBV27 and TRBJ2-7; possibly TRBD2 for D (6 bases). This CDR3 contains 16 residues. Trimming removed 5 bases from V and 2 bases from J, with 19 bases in between. The germline V gene has CDR1 MNHEY and CDR2 SMNVEV (reference sequence). CDR3 in DNA: TGTGCCAGCAGTCCTCGGCTGGGCGGGATGACCTACGAGCAGTACTTC. Translation gives CASSPRLGGMTYEQYF.

This chain connects TRBV5-4 to TRBJ2-7; D is perhaps TRBD2 (6 bases). The CDR3 length is 15 residues. Deletions cut 3 bases from V and 3 bases from J, with 16 bases between. Germline loops: CDR1 SGHNT, CDR2 YYREEE (reference sequence). CDR3 sequence: CASSSTRGSLYEQYF. The CDR3 nucleotides are TGTGCCAGCAGCTCAACTCGGGGGAGCCTCTACGAGCAGTACTTC.

The rearrangement links TRBV27 to TRBJ1-4; D might be TRBD1 (6 bases). This CDR3 contains 16 residues. Germline V lookup: CDR1 MNHEY, CDR2 SMNVEV (reference sequence). V was trimmed by 5 bases and J by 8 bases, leaving 21 bases between them. The CDR3 sequence: CASSRNREGLGEKLFF. In DNA form, the CDR3 reads TGTGCCAGCAGTCGAAACAGGGAAGGTCTAGGGGAAAAACTGTTTTTT.

The V gene is TRBV11-1, the J gene TRBJ2-2; perhaps TRBD2 as D (6 bases). V was clipped by 4 bases and J by 2 bases, with 17 bases between them. Germline CDR1 is SGHAT and CDR2 is FQDESV (reference sequence). The CDR3 covers 17 residues. The CDR3 region has the DNA TGTGCCAGCAGCTCCTCCTGGCGGGGCTATAACACCGGGGAGCTGTTTTTT. Amino acids: CASSSSWRGYNTGELFF.

This chain connects TRBV5-1 to TRBJ1-3; the match to TRBD1 covers 8 bases. This CDR3 contains 18 residues. The ends lost 0 bases at V and 2 bases at J; junction bases unmatched: 10. Germline lookup yields CDR1 SGHRS and CDR2 YFSETQ. CDR3 loop: CASSLDRDRLTAGNTIYF. CDR3 DNA sequence: TGCGCCAGCAGCTTGGATCGGGACAGGCTGACTGCTGGAAACACCATATATTTT.

The chain carries TRBV5-5 and TRBJ1-2; D ambiguous. V lost 1 base to trimming and J lost 4 bases, with 17 bases between them. The CDR3 loop spans 16 amino acids. CDR1 is SGHKS, CDR2 YYEKEE, per germline (reference sequence). The CDR3, as DNA: TGTGCCAGCAGCTTGATACGGGCATTATCGAGCTATGGCTACACCTTC. Translation gives CASSLIRALSSYGYTF.

The sample holds a few counts of this clone. This chain connects TRBV28 to TRBJ1-1; D remains unclear. Germline V gives CDR1 MDHEN, CDR2 SYDVKM. The CDR3 extends over 15 amino acids. V lost 6 bases and J lost 4, with 18 bases in between. CDR3 protein: CASRLTVGVGTEAFF. CDR3 in DNA: TGTGCCAGCAGGTTAACGGTAGGAGTCGGCACTGAAGCTTTCTTT.

This chain uses TRBV9 with TRBJ2-3; 8 bases agree with TRBD2. Unmatched junction bases numbered 10, after V lost 6 bases and J lost 4 bases. This CDR3 has 15 residues. CDR1 and CDR2 from the germline V gene are SGDLS and YYNGEE. The CDR3: CASTLAGSPADTQYF. The CDR3 DNA is TGTGCCAGCACGTTAGCGGGGAGTCCCGCAGATACGCAGTATTTT.

This clone appeared a single time. The chain joins TRBV9 to TRBJ1-2; D perhaps matches TRBD1 (6 bases). V was shortened by 5 bases and J by 1 base, with 12 bases between the two germline ends. Per the germline V gene, CDR1 is SGDLS and CDR2 is YYNGEE. The CDR3 extends over 14 amino acids. The CDR3 nucleotides read TGTGCCAGCAGTCCGGCAGGGGATAACTATGGCTACACCTTC. Protein: CASSPAGDNYGYTF.

This chain links TRBV10-2 with TRBJ2-2, with TRBD2 as a possible D gene (6 bases). CDR1 is WSHSY and CDR2 is SAAADI in the germline V gene. The CDR3 extends over 15 amino acids. V dropped 4 bases and J dropped 5 bases, with 14 bases sitting between them. The CDR3 coding sequence is TGCGCCAGCAGTGCCGGCGGGAAGGGGACCGGGGAGCTGTTTTTT. It codes for CASSAGGKGTGELFF.

With regard to this clone: The sample contains more than one DNA sequence encoding this CDR3. This chain connects TRBV2 to TRBJ2-7; D gene uncertain. V was shortened by 6 bases and J by 3 bases, with 6 bases between the two germline ends. Germline-derived CDR1 and CDR2 are SNHLY and FYNNEI. The length of the CDR3 is 11 residues. The CDR3 protein is CASRESYEQYF. CDR3 nucleotides: TGTGCCAGCAGAGAAAGCTACGAGCAGTACTTC.

This chain connects TRBV25-1 to TRBJ2-5, with 7 nucleotides matching TRBD2. This CDR3 has 16 residues. Losses at the gene ends were 1 base for V and 1 base for J; bases not matched to a gene: 6. Germline CDR1 reads MGHDK; CDR2 reads SYGVNS. CDR3 DNA: TGTGCCAGCAGTGAATGGCGCAGGGAGGGCCAAGAGACCCAGTACTTC. Its translation is CASSEWRREGQETQYF.

The chain has TRBV19 and TRBJ1-5, with TRBD1 matching over 7 bases. The CDR3 is 14 amino acids. Trimming removed 9 bases from V and 8 bases from J; junction bases left unmatched: 13. Germline V gene lookup returns CDR1 LNHDA and CDR2 SQIVND (reference sequence). This CDR3 reads CARNGDREREPQHF. As DNA, the CDR3 is TGTGCCAGAAACGGTGACAGGGAGAGGGAGCCCCAGCATTTT.

This chain uses TRBV27 with TRBJ2-5; D may be TRBD1 or TRBD2 (6 bases each). Between the trimmed V and J ends, which lost 10 bases and 4 bases, there was a span of 25 bases. The CDR3 runs 16 residues. Germline V gene lookup returns CDR1 MNHEY and CDR2 SMNVEV (reference sequence). In nucleotides, the CDR3 is TGTGCCACCAGGGGCCCCTGGAGGGACGGGAGAGAGACCCAGTACTTC. It codes for CATRGPWRDGRETQYF.

This chain uses TRBV5-4 with TRBJ2-7, with 7 bases lining up with TRBD2. Per the germline V gene, CDR1 is SGHNT and CDR2 is YYREEE (reference sequence). Trimming at V came to 4 bases and at J to 0 bases, leaving 7 bases not matched to a gene. The CDR3 has 15 amino acids. The CDR3 bases are TGTGCCAGCAGCAGGGGAACTAGCGCCTCCTACGAGCAGTACTTC. Amino acids: CASSRGTSASYEQYF.

The chain couples TRBV27 to TRBJ2-4; D could derive from TRBD1 or TRBD2 (6 bases each). Germline V gives CDR1 MNHEY, CDR2 SMNVEV (reference sequence). V was clipped by 10 bases and J by 2 bases, with 12 bases between them. The CDR3 loop spans 13 amino acids. The CDR3 DNA is TGTGCCACCCGGGGGCTAACCAAAAACATTCAGTACTTC. It yields the protein CATRGLTKNIQYF.

The V call is TRBV5-6, the J call TRBJ2-3; D tentatively reads TRBD1 or TRBD2 (5 bases each). Trimming removed 4 bases from V and 0 bases from J, with 12 bases in between. The CDR3 has 15 residues. Germline V gene sequence: CDR1 SGHDT, CDR2 YYEEEE. The CDR3 DNA reads TGTGCCAGCAGCCCCGGGGCCTCTAGCACAGATACGCAGTATTTT. It translates to CASSPGASSTDTQYF.

The V call is TRBV30, the J call TRBJ2-7; TRBD1 aligns across 11 bases. This CDR3 contains 15 residues. The J segment lost 7 bases and the V segment lost 7 bases, leaving 15 bases of the junction unmatched. The V gene's germline CDR1 is GTSNPN and CDR2 SVGIG (reference sequence). The CDR3 region has the DNA TGTGCCTCCGAGTCCGGGACAGGGGGTACGTGGGAGCAGTACTTC. Its translation: CASESGTGGTWEQYF.

This clone has just one count. The chain links TRBV14 to TRBJ1-1; D might be TRBD1 (6 bases). Trimming pared 2 bases from V and 3 bases from J, leaving 13 bases between. The germline V gene has CDR1 SGHDN and CDR2 FVKESK. This CDR3 has 15 residues. The CDR3 coding sequence is TGTGCCAGCAGCCAAACCAGGGGAAAGCACACTGAAGCTTTCTTT. This gives the protein CASSQTRGKHTEAFF. The complete variable domain, with remaining parts taken from reference TRBV14 and TRBJ1-1, reads EAGVTQFPSHSVIEKGQTVTLRCDPISGHDNLYWYRRVMGKEIKFLLHFVKESKQDESGMPNNRFLAERTGGTYSTLKVQPAELEDSGVYFCASSQTRGKHTEAFFGQGTRLTVV.